A single sample gave rise to the 13 T cell receptor beta chains below, sequenced in a study of human T cells and chemical hapten exposure. Stated time point: pre-sensitization, week 0. Treatment here: therapeutic diphenylcyclopropenone sensitization with weekly scalp DPC. Using its own MiXCR run on the RACE reads, TCRdb lists one record per CDR3 protein. This sample has about 180,000 distinct CDR3 sequences; 25% to 35% occur once, and the top ten carry roughly 3%. The material was whole blood, obtained in connection with sensitization to the hapten diphenylcyclopropenone (DPC). These receptors originate from a young woman with alopecia areata. Some clones in this sample may be carry-over from other donors' samples.

This clonotype was picked up a small number of times. This chain joins TRBV4-1 and TRBJ1-6; tentative D call: TRBD1 (5 bases). Germline-derived CDR1 and CDR2 are MGHRA and YSYEKL. The CDR3 has 15 residues. Deletions cut 1 base from V and 6 bases from J, with 10 bases between. CDR3 residues: CASSQAAQGNSPLHF. As DNA, the CDR3 is TGCGCCAGCAGCCAAGCCGCGCAGGGTAATTCACCCCTCCACTTT.

This clonotype was seen a few times. The genes are TRBV11-2 and TRBJ2-1; no definite D call. CDR1 SGHAT and CDR2 FQNNGV come from the germline V gene. V lost 0 bases, J lost 2 bases, and 11 bases lay in between. This CDR3 spans 16 amino acids. The CDR3 nucleotides read TGTGCCAGCAGCTTAGACAGGAGAATCACCTACAATGAGCAGTTCTTC. The encoded protein is CASSLDRRITYNEQFF.

The rearrangement joins TRBV7-2 to TRBJ2-1; TRBD2 matches at 11 bases. V was clipped by 4 bases and J by 0 bases; unmatched bases: 11. Germline assignment: CDR1 SGHTA and CDR2 FQGNSA. There are 19 residues in the CDR3. The CDR3, as DNA: TGTGCCAGCAGCTCCCGGGTAGCGGGGGGGCGTAGCTCCTACAATGAGCAGTTCTTC. It encodes CASSSRVAGGRSSYNEQFF.

This clonotype was seen a handful of times. V and J are TRBV2 and TRBJ2-2; D call uncertain. V was cut by 5 bases and J by 1 base, with 5 bases left in between. From germline, CDR1 is SNHLY and CDR2 FYNNEI. The CDR3 has 13 residues. The CDR3 DNA reads as TGTGCCAGCAGTTCAGAGAACACCGGGGAGCTGTTTTTT. Its translation is CASSSENTGELFF. Together with reference TRBV2 and TRBJ2-2, the CDR3 gives the full variable domain: EPEVTQTPSHQVTQMGQEVILRCVPISNHLYFYWYRQILGQKVEFLVSFYNNEISEKSEIFDDQFSVERPDGSNFTLKIRSTKLEDSAMYFCASSSENTGELFFGEGSRLTVL.

DNA for the CDR3: TGCAGTGCTAGAGATGATATTAACTATGGCTACACCTTC. It codes for CSARDDINYGYTF. This chain links TRBV20-1 with TRBJ1-2; D is undetermined. Trimming stripped 0 bases from V and 1 base from J, with 6 bases between. Germline V gene data show CDR1 as DFQATT and CDR2 as SNEGSKA (reference sequence). CDR3 length equals 13 residues.

The chain uses TRBV4-3 and TRBJ1-3; unclear D gene. In germline, CDR1 is LGHNA, CDR2 YSLEER. This CDR3 is 16 amino acids long. V was pared by 3 bases and J by 0 bases, with 12 bases between. The CDR3 region is CASSQGHGYSGNTIYF. The CDR3 region has the DNA TGCGCCAGCAGCCAGGGCCACGGATACTCTGGAAACACCATATATTTT.

CDR3 nucleotide sequence: TGTGCCACCAGTGATTTGCCGATTAGCGGGACCACAGATACGCAGTATTTT. Its protein product is CATSDLPISGTTDTQYF. The chain couples TRBV24-1 to TRBJ2-3; 8 positions agree with TRBD2. CDR1 and CDR2 from the germline V gene are KGHDR and SFDVKD. The V segment lost 0 bases and the J segment 2 bases; nucleotides outside the gene matches: 6. This CDR3 has 17 residues.

The rearrangement uses TRBV29-1 and TRBJ1-2; D is ambiguous. V was shortened by 5 bases and J by 3 bases, with 7 bases between the two germline ends. The CDR3 length is 11 residues. Germline V gene sequence: CDR1 SQVTM, CDR2 ANQGSEA. The chain's CDR3 is CSVRDYYGYTF. The CDR3 coding sequence is TGCAGCGTTAGGGATTACTATGGCTACACCTTC.

The CDR3 sequence is CSARPYSGQVYEQYF. The CDR3 DNA reads TGCAGTGCTAGGCCGTATTCAGGACAGGTCTACGAGCAGTACTTC. The gene calls are TRBV20-1 and TRBJ2-7, with TRBD1 matching over 7 bases. V lost 3 bases to trimming and J lost 3 bases; unmatched junction nucleotides: 11. The CDR3 is made up of 15 amino acids. Germline values: CDR1 DFQATT, CDR2 SNEGSKA (reference sequence).

This clonotype was counted many times. The chain links TRBV7-2 to TRBJ2-1; D uncertain. V was cut by 0 bases and J by 0 bases, with 9 bases left in between. This CDR3 has 16 residues. Germline values: CDR1 SGHTA, CDR2 FQGNSA. Here the CDR3 reads CASSLAIHNSYNEQFF. The CDR3 nucleotides are TGTGCCAGCAGCTTAGCTATACATAACTCCTACAATGAGCAGTTCTTC.

This clonotype was seen a handful of times. This sequence joins TRBV5-4 and TRBJ1-1; no clear D gene. CDR1 is SGHNT, CDR2 YYREEE, per germline (reference sequence). V lost 6 bases, J lost 0 bases, and 9 bases lay in between. The CDR3 consists of 13 residues. CDR3 sequence reads: CASKPALNTEAFF. DNA for the CDR3: TGTGCCAGCAAACCCGCATTGAACACTGAAGCTTTCTTT.

This chain uses TRBV2 with TRBJ1-2, with D perhaps TRBD1 (5 bases). The CDR3 length is 20 residues. CDR1 is SNHLY and CDR2 is FYNNEI in the germline V gene. Trimming stripped 0 bases from V and 0 bases from J, with 23 bases between. CDR3 sequence reads: CASSEALVGGQGLSNYGYTF. In nucleotides, the CDR3 is TGTGCCAGCAGTGAAGCGCTTGTGGGTGGCCAGGGACTTTCTAACTATGGCTACACCTTC.

The chain links TRBV7-9 to TRBJ2-7; D is perhaps TRBD1 (6 bases). Trimming pared 3 bases from V and 0 bases from J, leaving 21 bases between. In germline, CDR1 is SEHNR, CDR2 FQNEAQ (reference sequence). There are 18 residues in the CDR3. CDR3 DNA sequence: TGTGCCAGCAGCTTGTCGCCCGAACAGGGCGAGAGCTCCTACGAGCAGTACTTC. Translating gives CASSLSPEQGESSYEQYF.